This T cell receptor (beta chain) emerged from a study of Ad26.COV2.S vaccination and SARS-CoV-2 variants. Profiled with immunoSEQ multiplex PCR; TCRdb holds only in-frame clones, not every one. Of roughly 400,000 clones detected, approximately 89% appear once; the ten largest clones hold about 2%. Treatment given: roughly 19 received Ad26.COV2.S at low or high dose, single or two shots; roughly 5 received placebo; per-sample allocation not given. Day 63 following the first vaccine or placebo injection was when the samples were taken. The germline gives CDR1 MNHNS, CDR2 SASEGT. Between the trimmed V and J ends, which lost 6 bases and 1 base, there was a span of 13 bases. CDR3 length: 16 amino acids.

Sequenced here: peripheral blood, sampled in a trial of Ad26.COV2.S vaccine versus placebo. The chain recombines TRBV6-1 with TRBJ1-6, with unresolved D. The clonotype originates from a person between 18 and 65 years old who received the Ad26.COV2.S COVID-19 vaccine or a placebo. CDR3 nucleotides: TGTGCCAGCAGCGAAAATTTAGTTTCCTATAATTCACCCCTCCACTTT. Translation: CASSENLVSYNSPLHF.